Described below is a single TCR beta chain sequence and its context. This sample is drawn from a study of chemoradiotherapy in HPV16-positive cancers. Per the germline V gene, CDR1 is MNHNY and CDR2 is SVGAGI (reference sequence). CDR3 length equals 10 residues. Trimming shortened V by 6 bases and J by 8 bases, and 7 bases separated the two germline ends. Measured with immunoSEQ multiplex PCR; TCRdb has only the in-frame clones, and not every one. The top ten clones hold 14% of a sample with 5,100 or so clones, about three quarters of them seen once. The input for sequencing was tumor tissue, taken from a patient who underwent chemoradiotherapy. The source of this sequence is a human donor with HPV-associated anogenital cancer. This rearrangement joins TRBV6-6 to TRBJ1-1; no definite D call. CDR3 in DNA: TGTGCCAGCAGCTCTACGGAAGCTTTCTTT. Its translation: CASSSTEAFF.